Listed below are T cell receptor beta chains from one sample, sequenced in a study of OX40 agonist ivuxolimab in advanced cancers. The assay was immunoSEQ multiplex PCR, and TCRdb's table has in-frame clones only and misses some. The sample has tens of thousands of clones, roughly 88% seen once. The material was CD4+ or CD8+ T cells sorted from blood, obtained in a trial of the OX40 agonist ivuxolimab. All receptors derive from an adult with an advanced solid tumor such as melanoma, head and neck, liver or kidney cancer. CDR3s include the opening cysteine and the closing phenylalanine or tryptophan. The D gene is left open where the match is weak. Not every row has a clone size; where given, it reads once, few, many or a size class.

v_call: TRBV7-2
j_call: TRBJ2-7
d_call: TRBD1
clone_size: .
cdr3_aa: CASSYQTGSAYEQYF
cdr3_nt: TGTGCCAGCAGCTACCAGACAGGGTCCGCCTACGAGCAGTACTTC

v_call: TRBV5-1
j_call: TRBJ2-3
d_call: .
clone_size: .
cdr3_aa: CASGDPTDTQYF
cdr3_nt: TGCGCCAGCGGCGACCCCACAGATACGCAGTATTTT

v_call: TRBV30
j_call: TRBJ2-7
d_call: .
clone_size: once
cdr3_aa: CAWSYFGKYEQYF
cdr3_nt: TGTGCCTGGAGTTATTTCGGTAAATACGAGCAGTACTTC

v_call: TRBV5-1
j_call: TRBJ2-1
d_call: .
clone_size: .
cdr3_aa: CASSMDFDNEQFF
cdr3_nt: TGCGCCAGCAGCATGGACTTCGACAATGAGCAGTTCTTC

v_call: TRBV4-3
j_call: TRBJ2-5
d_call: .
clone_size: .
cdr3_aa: CASRITIKLGTQYF
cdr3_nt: TGCGCCAGCCGCATCACTATAAAACTCGGGACCCAGTACTTC

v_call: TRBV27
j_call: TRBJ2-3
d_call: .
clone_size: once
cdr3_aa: CASSLSPVRGDTQYF
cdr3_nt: TGTGCCAGCAGTTTATCCCCAGTTAGGGGAGATACGCAGTATTTT

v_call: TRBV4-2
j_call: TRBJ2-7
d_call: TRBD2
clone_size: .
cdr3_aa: CASSQGAGLALREQYF
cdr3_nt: TGTGCCAGCAGCCAAGGGGCGGGACTAGCTCTGCGCGAGCAGTACTTC

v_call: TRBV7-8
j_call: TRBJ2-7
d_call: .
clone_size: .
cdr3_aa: CASSLRSTYEQYF
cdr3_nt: TGTGCCAGCAGCTTAAGAAGCACTTACGAGCAGTACTTC

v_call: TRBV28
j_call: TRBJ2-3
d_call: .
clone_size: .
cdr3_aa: CASSAGTLDTQYF
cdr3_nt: TGTGCCAGCAGCGCGGGGACATTAGATACGCAGTATTTT

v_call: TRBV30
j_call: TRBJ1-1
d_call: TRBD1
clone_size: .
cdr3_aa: CAWSRQGNTEAFF
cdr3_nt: TGTGCCTGGAGTCGACAGGGGAACACTGAAGCTTTCTTT

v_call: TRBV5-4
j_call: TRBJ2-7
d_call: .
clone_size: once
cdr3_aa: CASSLGGPPYEQYF
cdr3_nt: TGTGCCAGCAGCTTGGGCGGCCCCCCCTACGAGCAGTACTTC

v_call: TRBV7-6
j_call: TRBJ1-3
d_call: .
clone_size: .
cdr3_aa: CASSLDSNFGNTIYF
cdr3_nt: TGTGCCAGCAGCTTGGACAGCAACTTTGGAAACACCATATATTTT

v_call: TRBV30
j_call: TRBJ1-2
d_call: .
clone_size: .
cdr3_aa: CAWNTGIRSNYGYTF
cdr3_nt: TGTGCCTGGAATACAGGGATCCGAAGTAACTATGGCTACACCTTC

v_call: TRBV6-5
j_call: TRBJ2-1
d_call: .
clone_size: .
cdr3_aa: CASRPHRSSYNEQFF
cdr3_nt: TGTGCCAGCAGACCACACAGGAGCTCCTACAATGAGCAGTTCTTC

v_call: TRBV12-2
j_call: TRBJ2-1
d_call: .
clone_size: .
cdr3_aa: CASRFRETSYNEQFF
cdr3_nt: TGTGCAAGTCGCTTTAGGGAGACTAGTTACAATGAGCAGTTCTTC

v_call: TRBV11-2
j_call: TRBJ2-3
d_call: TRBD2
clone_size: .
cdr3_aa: CASGQRGSTDTQYF
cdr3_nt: TGTGCCAGCGGCCAGCGGGGCAGCACAGATACGCAGTATTTT

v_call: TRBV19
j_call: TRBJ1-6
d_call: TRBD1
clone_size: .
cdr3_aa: CASSIAKTSDRRNSPLHF
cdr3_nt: TGTGCCAGTAGTATAGCCAAGACCTCGGACAGGCGTAATTCACCCCTCCACTTT

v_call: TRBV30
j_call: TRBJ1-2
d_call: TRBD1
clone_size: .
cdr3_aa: CAWNDGWGRGNYGYTF
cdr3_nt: TGTGCCTGGAACGACGGTTGGGGCAGGGGGAACTATGGCTACACCTTC

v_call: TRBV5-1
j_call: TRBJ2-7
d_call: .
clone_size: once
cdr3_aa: CASTPAYEVYEQYF
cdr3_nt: TGCGCCAGCACCCCCGCGTACGAGGTTTACGAGCAGTACTTC

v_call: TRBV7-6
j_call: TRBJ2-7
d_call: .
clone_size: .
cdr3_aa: CASIRRVSGDEQYF
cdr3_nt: TGTGCCAGCATCCGCCGGGTTAGCGGCGACGAGCAGTACTTC

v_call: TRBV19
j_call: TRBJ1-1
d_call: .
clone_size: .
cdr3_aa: CASSVGRTEAFF
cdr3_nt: TGTGCCAGTAGTGTAGGGAGAACTGAAGCTTTCTTT

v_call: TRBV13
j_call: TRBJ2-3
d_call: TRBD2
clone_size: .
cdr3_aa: CASSLGRGSGRYTDTQYF
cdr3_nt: TGTGCCAGCAGCTTAGGCCGAGGTAGCGGGAGATACACAGATACGCAGTATTTT

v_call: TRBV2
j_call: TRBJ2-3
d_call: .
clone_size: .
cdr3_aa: CASTPSTLGTDTQYF
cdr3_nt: TGTGCCAGCACCCCCTCGACCCTAGGTACAGATACGCAGTATTTT

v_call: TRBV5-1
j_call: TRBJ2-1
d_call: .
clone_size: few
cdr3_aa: CASSSSIRNNEQFF
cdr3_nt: TGCGCCAGCAGCTCCTCGATAAGAAACAATGAGCAGTTCTTC

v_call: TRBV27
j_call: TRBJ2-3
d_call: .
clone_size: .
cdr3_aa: CASSFAHFSTDTQYF
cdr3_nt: TGTGCCAGCAGTTTTGCCCACTTTAGCACAGATACGCAGTATTTT

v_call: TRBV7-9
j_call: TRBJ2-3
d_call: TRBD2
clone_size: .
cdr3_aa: CASSLGLAGADTQYF
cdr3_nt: TGTGCCAGCAGCTTAGGGCTAGCGGGAGCAGATACGCAGTATTTT

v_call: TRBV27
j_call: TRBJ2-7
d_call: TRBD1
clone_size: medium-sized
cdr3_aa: CASSLDREGEQYF
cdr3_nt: TGTGCCAGCAGCCTTGACAGGGAAGGCGAGCAGTACTTC

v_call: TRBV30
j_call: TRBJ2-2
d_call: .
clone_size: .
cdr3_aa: CAWRKWAGELFF
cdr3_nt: TGTGCCTGGAGAAAATGGGCCGGGGAGCTGTTTTTT

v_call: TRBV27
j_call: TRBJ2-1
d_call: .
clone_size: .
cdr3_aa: CASRVWSRFNEQFF
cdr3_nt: TGTGCCAGCAGAGTATGGTCGAGATTTAATGAGCAGTTCTTC

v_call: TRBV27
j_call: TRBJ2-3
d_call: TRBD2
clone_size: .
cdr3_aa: CASSRGLAGVTDTQYF
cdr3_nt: TGTGCCAGCAGTCGCGGACTAGCGGGAGTAACTGATACGCAGTATTTT

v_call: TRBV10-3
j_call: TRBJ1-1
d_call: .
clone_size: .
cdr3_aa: CAIGSNTEAFF
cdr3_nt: TGTGCCATTGGGTCGAACACTGAAGCTTTCTTT

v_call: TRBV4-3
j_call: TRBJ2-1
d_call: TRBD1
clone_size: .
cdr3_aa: CASSHLMTGGHEQFF
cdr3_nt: TGCGCCAGCAGCCACCTAATGACAGGGGGCCATGAGCAGTTCTTC

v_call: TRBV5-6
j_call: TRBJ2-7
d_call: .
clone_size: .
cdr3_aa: CASSPWNRYEQYF
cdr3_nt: TGTGCCAGCAGCCCGTGGAACAGGTACGAGCAGTACTTC

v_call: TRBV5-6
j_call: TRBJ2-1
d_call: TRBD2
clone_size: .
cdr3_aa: CASTRASGTFVPNEQFF
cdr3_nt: TGTGCCAGCACCCGGGCTAGCGGGACCTTCGTACCCAATGAGCAGTTCTTC

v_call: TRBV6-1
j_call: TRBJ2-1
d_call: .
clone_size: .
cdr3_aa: CASRSDILFYNEQFF
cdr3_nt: TGTGCCAGCAGATCGGATATTCTCTTCTACAATGAGCAGTTCTTC

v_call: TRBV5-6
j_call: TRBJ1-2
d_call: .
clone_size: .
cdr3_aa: CASSRSGGRVGYTF
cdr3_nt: TGTGCCAGCAGCCGATCCGGGGGGAGGGTCGGCTACACCTTC

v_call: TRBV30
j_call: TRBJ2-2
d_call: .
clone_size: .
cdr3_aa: CAWSYEGRRTGELFF
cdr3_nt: TGTGCCTGGAGTTATGAGGGGAGGAGAACCGGGGAGCTGTTTTTT

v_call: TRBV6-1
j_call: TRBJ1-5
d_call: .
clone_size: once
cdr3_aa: CASSEARLNLNQPQHF
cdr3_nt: TGTGCCAGCAGTGAAGCGCGGCTGAACCTCAATCAGCCCCAGCATTTT

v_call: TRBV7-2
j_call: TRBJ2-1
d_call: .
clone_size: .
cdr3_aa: CASSLFGPANEQFF
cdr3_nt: TGTGCCAGCAGCTTATTCGGGCCTGCCAATGAGCAGTTCTTC

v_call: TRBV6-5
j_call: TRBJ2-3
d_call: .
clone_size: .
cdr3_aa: CASSYNRETDTQYF
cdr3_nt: TGTGCCAGCAGTTATAACAGGGAGACAGATACGCAGTATTTT

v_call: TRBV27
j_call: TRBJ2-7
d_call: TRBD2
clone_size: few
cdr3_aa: CASSLSVGTSGTGEQYF
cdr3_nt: TGTGCCAGCAGTTTATCCGTAGGTACTAGCGGGACTGGGGAGCAGTACTTC

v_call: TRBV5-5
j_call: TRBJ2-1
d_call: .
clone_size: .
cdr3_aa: CASREWNNEQFF
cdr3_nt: TGTGCCAGCAGGGAATGGAACAATGAGCAGTTCTTC

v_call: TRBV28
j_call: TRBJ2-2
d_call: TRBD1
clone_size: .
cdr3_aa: CASHRQGDTGELFF
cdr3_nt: TGTGCCAGCCATAGACAGGGGGACACCGGGGAGCTGTTTTTT

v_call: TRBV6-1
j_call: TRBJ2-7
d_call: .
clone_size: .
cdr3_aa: CATGRYEQYF
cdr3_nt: TGTGCAACAGGGCGCTACGAGCAGTACTTC

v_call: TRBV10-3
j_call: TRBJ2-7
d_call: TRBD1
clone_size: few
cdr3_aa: CAISGQGTYEQYF
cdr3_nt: TGTGCCATCAGTGGACAGGGGACCTACGAGCAGTACTTC

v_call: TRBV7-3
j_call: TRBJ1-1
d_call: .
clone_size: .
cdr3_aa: CASSPGGTNTEAFF
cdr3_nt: TGTGCCAGCAGCCCCGGCGGTACAAACACTGAAGCTTTCTTT

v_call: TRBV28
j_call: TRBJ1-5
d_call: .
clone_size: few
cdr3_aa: CASRDQFKRQPQHF
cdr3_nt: TGTGCCAGCAGGGACCAATTTAAGCGGCAGCCCCAGCATTTT

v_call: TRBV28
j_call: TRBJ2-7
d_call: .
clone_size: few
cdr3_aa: CASSSNTGFYEQYF
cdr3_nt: TGTGCCAGCAGTTCCAATACAGGGTTTTACGAGCAGTACTTC

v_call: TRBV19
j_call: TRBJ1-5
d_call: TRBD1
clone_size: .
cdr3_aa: CASAHRGQLGNQPQHF
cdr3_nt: TGTGCCAGTGCACACAGGGGGCAACTAGGCAATCAGCCCCAGCATTTT

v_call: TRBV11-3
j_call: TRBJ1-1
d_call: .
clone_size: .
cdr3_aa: CASSFTGLMNTEAFF
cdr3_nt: TGTGCCAGCAGCTTCACAGGGCTCATGAACACTGAAGCTTTCTTT

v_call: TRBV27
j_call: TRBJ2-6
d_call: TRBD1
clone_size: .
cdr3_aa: CASSPYGQGLAGANVLTF
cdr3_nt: TGTGCCAGCAGTCCCTACGGACAGGGGCTCGCTGGGGCCAACGTCCTGACTTTC

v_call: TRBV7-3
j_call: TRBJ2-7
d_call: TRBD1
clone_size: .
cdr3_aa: CASSWTGGAYEEQYF
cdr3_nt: TGTGCCAGCAGCTGGACAGGGGGCGCCTATGAAGAGCAGTACTTC

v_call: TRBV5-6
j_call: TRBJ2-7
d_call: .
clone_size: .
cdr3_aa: CASSTPEKGEEGEQYF
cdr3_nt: TGTGCCAGCAGCACCCCGGAGAAAGGGGAAGAGGGCGAGCAGTACTTC

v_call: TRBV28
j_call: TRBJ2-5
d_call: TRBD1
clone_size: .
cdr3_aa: CASSLETGNNQETQYF
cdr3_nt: TGTGCCAGCAGTCTGGAGACAGGGAACAACCAAGAGACCCAGTACTTC